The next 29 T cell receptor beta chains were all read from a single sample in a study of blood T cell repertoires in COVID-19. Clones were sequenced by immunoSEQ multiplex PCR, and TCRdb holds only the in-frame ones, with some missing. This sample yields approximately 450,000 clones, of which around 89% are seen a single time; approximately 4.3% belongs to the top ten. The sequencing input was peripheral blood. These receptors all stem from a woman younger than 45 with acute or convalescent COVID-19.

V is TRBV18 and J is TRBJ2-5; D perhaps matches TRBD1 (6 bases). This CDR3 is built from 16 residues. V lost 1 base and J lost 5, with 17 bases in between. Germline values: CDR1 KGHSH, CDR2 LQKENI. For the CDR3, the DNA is TGTGCCAGCTCACCACGTGACAGGACCCGCCAGGAGACCCAGTACTTC. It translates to CASSPRDRTRQETQYF.

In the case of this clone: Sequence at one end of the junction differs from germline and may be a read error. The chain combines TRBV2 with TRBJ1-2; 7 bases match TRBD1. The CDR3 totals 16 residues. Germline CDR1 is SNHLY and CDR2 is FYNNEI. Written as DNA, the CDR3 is TGTGCCAGCAGGGAAGCTTCTCTGGACAGGAGCTATGGCTACACCTTC. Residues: CASREASLDRSYGYTF.

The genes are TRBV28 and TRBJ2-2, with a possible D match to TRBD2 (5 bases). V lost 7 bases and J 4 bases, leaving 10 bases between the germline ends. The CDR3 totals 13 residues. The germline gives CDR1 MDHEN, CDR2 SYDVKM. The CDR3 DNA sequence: TGTGCCAGCACCCCCCGGGGCACCGGGGAGCTGTTTTTT. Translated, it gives CASTPRGTGELFF.

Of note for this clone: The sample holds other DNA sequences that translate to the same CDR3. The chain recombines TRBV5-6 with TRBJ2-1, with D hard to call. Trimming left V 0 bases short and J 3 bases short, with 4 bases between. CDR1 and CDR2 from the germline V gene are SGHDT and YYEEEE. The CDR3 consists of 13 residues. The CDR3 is CASSLVSYNEQFF. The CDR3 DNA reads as TGTGCCAGCAGCTTGGTCAGCTACAATGAGCAGTTCTTC.

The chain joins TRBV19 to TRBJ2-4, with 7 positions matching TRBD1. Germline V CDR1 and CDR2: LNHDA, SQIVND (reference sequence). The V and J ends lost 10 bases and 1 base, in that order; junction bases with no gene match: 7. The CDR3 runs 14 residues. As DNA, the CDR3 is TGTGCCACCGCCCCGACAGGGGCCAAAAACATTCAGTACTTC. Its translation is CATAPTGAKNIQYF.

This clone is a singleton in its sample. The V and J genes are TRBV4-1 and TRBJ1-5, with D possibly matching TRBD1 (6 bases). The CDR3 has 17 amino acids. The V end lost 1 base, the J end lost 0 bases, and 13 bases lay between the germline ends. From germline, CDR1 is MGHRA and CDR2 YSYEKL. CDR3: CASSQGWGQNSNQPQHF. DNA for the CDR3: TGCGCCAGCAGCCAAGGGTGGGGACAAAATAGCAATCAGCCCCAGCATTTT.

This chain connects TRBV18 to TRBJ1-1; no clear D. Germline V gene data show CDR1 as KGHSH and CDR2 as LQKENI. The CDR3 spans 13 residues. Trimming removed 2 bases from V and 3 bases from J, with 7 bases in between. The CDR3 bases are TGTGCCAGCTCACCAGGGGAGGACACTGAAGCTTTCTTT. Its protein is CASSPGEDTEAFF.

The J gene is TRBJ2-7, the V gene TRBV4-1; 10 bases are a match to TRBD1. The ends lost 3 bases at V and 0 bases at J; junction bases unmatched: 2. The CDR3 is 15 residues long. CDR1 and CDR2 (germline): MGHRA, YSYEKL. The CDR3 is CASSHGQGDSYEQYF. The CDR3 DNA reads TGCGCCAGCAGCCACGGACAGGGGGACTCCTACGAGCAGTACTTC.

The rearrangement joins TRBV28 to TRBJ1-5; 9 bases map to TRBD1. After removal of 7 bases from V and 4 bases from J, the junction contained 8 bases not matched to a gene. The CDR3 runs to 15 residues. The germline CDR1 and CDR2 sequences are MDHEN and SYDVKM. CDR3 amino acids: CASTYSGTGNQPQHF. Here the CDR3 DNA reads TGTGCCAGCACATACTCCGGGACAGGGAATCAGCCCCAGCATTTT.

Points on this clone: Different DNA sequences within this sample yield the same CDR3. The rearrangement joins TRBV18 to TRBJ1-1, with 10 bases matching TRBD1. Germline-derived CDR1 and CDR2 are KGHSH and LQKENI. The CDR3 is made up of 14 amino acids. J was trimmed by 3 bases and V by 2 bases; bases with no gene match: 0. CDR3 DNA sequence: TGTGCCAGCTCACCAGACAGGGGGCACACTGAAGCTTTCTTT. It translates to CASSPDRGHTEAFF.

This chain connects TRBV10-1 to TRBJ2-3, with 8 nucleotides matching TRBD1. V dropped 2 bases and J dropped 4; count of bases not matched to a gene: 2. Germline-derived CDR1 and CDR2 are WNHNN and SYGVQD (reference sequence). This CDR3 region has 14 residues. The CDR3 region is CASSEGRGPDTQYF. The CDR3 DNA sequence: TGCGCCAGCAGTGAGGGCAGGGGGCCAGATACGCAGTATTTT.

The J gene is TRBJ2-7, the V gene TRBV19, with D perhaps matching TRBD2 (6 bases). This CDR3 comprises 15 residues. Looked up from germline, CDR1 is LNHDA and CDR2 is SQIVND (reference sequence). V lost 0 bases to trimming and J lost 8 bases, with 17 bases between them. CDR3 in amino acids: CASSIDPGDLTQQYF. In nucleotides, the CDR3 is TGTGCCAGTAGTATAGATCCGGGGGACCTTACGCAGCAGTACTTC.

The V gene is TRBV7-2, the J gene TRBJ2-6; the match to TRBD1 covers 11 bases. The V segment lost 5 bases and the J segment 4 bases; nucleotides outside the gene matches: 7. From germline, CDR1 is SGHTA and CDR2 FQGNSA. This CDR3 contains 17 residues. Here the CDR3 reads CASSHGQGAGGANVLTF. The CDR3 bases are TGTGCCAGCAGCCACGGACAGGGGGCGGGAGGGGCCAACGTCCTGACTTTC.

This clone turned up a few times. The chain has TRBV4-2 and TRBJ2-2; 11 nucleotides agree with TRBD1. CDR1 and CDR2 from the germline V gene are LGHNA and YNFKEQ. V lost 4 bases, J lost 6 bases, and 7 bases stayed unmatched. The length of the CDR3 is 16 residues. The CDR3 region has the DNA TGTGCCAGCAGCCGCCGGGACAGGGGGTTGTCCGGGGAGCTGTTTTTT. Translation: CASSRRDRGLSGELFF.

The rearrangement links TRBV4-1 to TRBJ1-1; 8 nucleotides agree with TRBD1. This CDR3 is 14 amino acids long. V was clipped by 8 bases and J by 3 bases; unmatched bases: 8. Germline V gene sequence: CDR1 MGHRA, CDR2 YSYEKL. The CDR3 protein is CASSPGGADTEAFF. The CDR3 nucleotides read TGCGCCAGCTCCCCAGGGGGCGCCGACACTGAAGCTTTCTTT.

The CDR3 is CASSLGTGSYEKLFF. The CDR3 coding sequence is TGTGCCAGCAGTCTAGGGACAGGGAGCTATGAAAAACTGTTTTTT. The chain couples TRBV28 to TRBJ1-4; TRBD1 matches 9 bases. V shed 5 bases and J 6 bases; nucleotides not matched to a gene: 7. CDR1 MDHEN and CDR2 SYDVKM come from the germline V gene. The CDR3 runs to 15 residues.

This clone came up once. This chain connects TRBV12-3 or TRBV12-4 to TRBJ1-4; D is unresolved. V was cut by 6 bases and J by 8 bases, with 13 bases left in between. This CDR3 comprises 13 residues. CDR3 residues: CASRDSAREKLFF. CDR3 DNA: TGTGCCAGCAGAGACTCGGCCCGGGAAAAACTGTTTTTT.

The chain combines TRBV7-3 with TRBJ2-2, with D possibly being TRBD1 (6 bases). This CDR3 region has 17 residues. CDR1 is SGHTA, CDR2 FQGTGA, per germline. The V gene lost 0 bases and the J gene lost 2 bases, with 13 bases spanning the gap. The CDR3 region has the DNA TGTGCCAGCAGCTTAACGTCAGGGGCAGGAAACACCGGGGAGCTGTTTTTT. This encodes CASSLTSGAGNTGELFF.

The CDR3 nucleotides read TGTGCCAGCAAGATAAGGACAGCTTCAATGAACACTGAAGCTTTCTTT. Translated: CASKIRTASMNTEAFF. The V and J genes are TRBV27 and TRBJ1-1, with a tentative D call TRBD1 (6 bases). Looked up from germline, CDR1 is MNHEY and CDR2 is SMNVEV (reference sequence). This CDR3 contains 16 residues. Trimming shortened V by 7 bases and J by 0 bases, and 18 bases separated the two germline ends.

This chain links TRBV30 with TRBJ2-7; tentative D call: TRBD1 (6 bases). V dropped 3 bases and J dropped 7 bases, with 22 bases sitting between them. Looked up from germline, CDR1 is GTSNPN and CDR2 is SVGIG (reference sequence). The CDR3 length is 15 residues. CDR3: CAWSRWGTPAGEQYF. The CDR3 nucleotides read TGTGCCTGGAGCCGGTGGGGGACACCCGCAGGTGAGCAGTACTTC.

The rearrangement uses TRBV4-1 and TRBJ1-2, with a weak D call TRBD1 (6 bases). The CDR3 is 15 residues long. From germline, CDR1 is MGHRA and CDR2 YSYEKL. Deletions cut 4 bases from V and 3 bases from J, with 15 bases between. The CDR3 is CASSLGGSTDYGYTF. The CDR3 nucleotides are TGCGCCAGCAGCCTAGGGGGATCAACTGACTATGGCTACACCTTC.

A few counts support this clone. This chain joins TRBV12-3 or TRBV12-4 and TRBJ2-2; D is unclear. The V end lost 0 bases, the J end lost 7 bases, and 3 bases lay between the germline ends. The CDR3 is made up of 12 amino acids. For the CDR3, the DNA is TGTGCCAGCAGTTTAGCCTACGGGGAGCTGTTTTTT. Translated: CASSLAYGELFF.

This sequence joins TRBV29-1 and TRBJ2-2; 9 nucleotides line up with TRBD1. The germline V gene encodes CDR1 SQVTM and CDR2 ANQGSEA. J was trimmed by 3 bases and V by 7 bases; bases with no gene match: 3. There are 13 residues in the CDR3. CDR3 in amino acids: CSGDRAHTGELFF. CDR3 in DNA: TGCAGCGGGGACAGGGCGCACACCGGGGAGCTGTTTTTT.

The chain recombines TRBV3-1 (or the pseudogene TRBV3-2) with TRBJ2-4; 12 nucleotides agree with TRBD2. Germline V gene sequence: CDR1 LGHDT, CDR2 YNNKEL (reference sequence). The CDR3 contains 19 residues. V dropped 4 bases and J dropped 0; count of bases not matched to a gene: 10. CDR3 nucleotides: TGTGCCAGCAGCCGTGGGACTAGCGGGCGAGCAATAGCCAAAAACATTCAGTACTTC. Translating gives CASSRGTSGRAIAKNIQYF.

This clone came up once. The chain's CDR3 is CATSGKRGETQYF. CDR3 sequence (DNA): TGTGCCACCTCCGGGAAGAGAGGAGAGACCCAGTACTTC. V is TRBV2 and J is TRBJ2-5; D possibly corresponds to TRBD2 (5 bases). This CDR3 has 13 amino acids. V was trimmed by 10 bases and J by 4 bases, leaving 16 bases between them. Per germline, CDR1 SNHLY and CDR2 FYNNEI.

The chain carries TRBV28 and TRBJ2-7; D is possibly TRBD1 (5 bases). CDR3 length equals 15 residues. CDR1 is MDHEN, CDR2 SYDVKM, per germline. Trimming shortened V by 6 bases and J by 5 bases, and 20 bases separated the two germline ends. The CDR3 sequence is CASSPSGSLNDEQYF. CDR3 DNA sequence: TGTGCCAGCAGCCCCTCAGGGTCCCTTAATGACGAGCAGTACTTC.

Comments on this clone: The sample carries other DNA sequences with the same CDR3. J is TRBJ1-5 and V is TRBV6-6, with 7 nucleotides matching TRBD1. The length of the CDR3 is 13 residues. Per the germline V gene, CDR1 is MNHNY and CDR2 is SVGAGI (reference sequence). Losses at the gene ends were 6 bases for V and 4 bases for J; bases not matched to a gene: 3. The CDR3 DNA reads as TGTGCCAGCAGCCGACAGGGTAATCAGCCCCAGCATTTT. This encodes CASSRQGNQPQHF.

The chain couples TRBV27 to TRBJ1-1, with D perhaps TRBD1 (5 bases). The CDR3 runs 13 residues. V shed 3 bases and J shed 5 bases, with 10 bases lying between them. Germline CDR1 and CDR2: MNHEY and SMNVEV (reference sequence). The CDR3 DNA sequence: TGTGCCAGCAGTTTTTCGCAGGGAACTGAAGCTTTCTTT. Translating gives CASSFSQGTEAFF.

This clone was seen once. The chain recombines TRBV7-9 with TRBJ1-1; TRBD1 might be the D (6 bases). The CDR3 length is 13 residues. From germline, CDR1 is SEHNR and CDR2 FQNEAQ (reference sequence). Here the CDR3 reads CALRRTANTEAFF. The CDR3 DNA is TGTGCTTTGCGGCGGACAGCTAACACTGAAGCTTTCTTT.